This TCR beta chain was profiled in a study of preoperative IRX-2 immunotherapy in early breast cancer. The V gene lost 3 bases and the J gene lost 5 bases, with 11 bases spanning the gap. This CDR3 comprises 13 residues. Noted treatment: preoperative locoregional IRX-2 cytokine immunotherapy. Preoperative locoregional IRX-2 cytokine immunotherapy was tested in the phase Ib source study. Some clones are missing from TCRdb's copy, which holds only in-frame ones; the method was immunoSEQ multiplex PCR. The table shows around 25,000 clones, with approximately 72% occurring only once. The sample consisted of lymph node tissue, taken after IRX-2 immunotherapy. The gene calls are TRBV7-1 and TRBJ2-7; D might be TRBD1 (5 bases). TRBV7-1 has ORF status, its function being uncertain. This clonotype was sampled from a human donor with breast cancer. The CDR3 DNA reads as TGTGCCAGCAGCTCTGGCAGGGCAAACGAGCAGTACTTC. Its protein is CASSSGRANEQYF.